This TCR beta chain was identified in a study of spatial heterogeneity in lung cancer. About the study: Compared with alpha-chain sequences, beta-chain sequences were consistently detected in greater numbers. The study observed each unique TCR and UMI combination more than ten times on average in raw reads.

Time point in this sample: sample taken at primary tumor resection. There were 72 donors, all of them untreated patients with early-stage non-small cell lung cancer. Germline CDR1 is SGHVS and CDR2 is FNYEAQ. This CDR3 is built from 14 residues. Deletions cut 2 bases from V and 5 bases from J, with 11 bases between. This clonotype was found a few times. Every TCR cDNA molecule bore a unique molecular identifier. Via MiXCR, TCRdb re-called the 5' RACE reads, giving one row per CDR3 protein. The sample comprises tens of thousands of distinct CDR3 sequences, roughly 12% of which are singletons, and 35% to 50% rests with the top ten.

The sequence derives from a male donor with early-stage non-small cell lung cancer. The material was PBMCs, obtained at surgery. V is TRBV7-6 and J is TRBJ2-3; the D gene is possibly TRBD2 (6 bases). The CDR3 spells CASSLKDGGDTQYF. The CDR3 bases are TGTGCCAGCAGCTTAAAAGACGGGGGAGATACGCAGTATTTT.